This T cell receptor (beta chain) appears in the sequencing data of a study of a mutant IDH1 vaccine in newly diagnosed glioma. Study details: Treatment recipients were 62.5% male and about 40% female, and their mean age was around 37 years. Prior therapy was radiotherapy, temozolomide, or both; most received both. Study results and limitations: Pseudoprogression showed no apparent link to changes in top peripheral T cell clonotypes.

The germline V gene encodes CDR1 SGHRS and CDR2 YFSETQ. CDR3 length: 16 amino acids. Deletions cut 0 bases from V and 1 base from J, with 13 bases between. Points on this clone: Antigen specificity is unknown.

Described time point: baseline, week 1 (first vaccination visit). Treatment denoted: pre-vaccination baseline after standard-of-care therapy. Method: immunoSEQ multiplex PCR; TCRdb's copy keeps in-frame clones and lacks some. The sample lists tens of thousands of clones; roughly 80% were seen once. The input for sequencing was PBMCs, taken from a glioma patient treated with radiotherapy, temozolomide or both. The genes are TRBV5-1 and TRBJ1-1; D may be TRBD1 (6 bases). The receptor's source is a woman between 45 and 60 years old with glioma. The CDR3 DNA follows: TGCGCCAGCAGCTTGGATCCGGGGGCCAAGAACACTGAAGCTTTCTTT. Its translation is CASSLDPGAKNTEAFF.